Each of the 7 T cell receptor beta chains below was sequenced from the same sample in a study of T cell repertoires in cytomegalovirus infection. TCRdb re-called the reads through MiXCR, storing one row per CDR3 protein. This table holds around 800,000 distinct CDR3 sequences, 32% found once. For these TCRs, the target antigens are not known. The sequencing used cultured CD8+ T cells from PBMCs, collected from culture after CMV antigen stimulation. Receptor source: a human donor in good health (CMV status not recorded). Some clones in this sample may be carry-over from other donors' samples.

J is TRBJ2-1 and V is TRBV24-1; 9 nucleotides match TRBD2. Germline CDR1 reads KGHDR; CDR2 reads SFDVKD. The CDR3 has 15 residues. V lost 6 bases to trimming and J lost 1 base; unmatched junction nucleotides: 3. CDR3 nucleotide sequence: TGTGCCACCAGTCCTAGCGGGGTATCCTACAATGAGCAGTTCTTC. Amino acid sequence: CATSPSGVSYNEQFF.

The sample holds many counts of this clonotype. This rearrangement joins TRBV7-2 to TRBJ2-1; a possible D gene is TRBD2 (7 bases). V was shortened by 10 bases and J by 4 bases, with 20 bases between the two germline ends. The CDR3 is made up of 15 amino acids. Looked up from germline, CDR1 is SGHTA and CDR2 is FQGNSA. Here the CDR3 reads CATSRGGGGYNEQFF. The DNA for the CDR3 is TGTGCCACCTCTCGTGGAGGGGGGGGATACAATGAGCAGTTCTTC.

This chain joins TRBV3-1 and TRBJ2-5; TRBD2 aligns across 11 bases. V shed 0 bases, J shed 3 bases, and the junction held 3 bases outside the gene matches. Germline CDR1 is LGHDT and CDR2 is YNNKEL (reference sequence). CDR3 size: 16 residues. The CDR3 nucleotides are TGTGCCAGCAGCCAAGATAGGGGACTAGCGGAAGAGACCCAGTACTTC. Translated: CASSQDRGLAEETQYF.

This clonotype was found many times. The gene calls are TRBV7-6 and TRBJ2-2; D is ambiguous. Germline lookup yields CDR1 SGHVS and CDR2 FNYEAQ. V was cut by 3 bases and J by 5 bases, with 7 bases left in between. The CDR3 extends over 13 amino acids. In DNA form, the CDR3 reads TGTGCCAGCAGCTTTACCCTGACCGGGGAGCTGTTTTTT. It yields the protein CASSFTLTGELFF.

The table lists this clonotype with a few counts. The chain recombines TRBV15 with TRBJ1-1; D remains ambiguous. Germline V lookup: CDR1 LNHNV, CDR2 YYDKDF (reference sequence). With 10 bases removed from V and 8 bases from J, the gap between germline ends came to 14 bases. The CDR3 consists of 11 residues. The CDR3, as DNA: TGTGCCAGCGCCGCGCAGTCAGAAGCTTTCTTT. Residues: CASAAQSEAFF.

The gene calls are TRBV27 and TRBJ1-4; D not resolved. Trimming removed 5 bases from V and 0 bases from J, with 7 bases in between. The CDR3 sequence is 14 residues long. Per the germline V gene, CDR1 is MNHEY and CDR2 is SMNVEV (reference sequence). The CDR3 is CASSHLATNEKLFF. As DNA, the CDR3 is TGTGCCAGCAGTCACCTTGCAACTAATGAAAAACTGTTTTTT. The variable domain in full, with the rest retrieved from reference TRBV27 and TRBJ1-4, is EAQVTQNPRYLITVTGKKLTVTCSQNMNHEYMSWYRQDPGLGLRQIYYSMNVEVTDKGDVPEGYKVSRKEKRNFPLILESPSPNQTSLYFCASSHLATNEKLFFGSGTQLSVL.

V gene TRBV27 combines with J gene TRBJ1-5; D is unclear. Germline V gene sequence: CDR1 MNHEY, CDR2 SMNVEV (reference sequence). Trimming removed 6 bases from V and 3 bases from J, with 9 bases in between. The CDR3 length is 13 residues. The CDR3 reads CASRTNPNQPQHF. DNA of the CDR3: TGTGCCAGCAGGACTAACCCCAATCAGCCCCAGCATTTT.